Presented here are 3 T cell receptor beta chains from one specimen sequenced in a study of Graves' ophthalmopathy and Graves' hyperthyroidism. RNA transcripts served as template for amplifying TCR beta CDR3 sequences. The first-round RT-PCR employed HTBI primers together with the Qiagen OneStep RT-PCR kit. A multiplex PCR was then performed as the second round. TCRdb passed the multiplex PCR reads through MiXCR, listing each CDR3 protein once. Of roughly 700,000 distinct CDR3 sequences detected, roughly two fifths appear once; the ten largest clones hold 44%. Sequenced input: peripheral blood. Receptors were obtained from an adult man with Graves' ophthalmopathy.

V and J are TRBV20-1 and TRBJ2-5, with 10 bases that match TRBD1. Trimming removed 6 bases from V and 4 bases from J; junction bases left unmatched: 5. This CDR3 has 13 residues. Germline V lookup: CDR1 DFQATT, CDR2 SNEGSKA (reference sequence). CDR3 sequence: CSAWTGGAETQYF. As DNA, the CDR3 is TGCAGTGCCTGGACAGGGGGTGCAGAGACCCAGTACTTC.

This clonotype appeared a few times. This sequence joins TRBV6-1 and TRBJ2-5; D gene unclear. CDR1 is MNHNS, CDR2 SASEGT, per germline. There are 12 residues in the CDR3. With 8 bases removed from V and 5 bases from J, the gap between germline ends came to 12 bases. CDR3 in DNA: TGTGCCAGCTTCGCGTTTGGGGAGACCCAGTACTTC. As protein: CASFAFGETQYF.

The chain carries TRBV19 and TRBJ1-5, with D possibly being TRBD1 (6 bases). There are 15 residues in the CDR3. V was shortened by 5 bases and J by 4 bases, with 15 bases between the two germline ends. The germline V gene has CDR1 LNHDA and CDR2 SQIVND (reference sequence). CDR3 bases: TGTGCCAGTAGTCACGAGGGGGTGTTGAATCAGCCCCAGCATTTT. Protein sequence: CASSHEGVLNQPQHF.